This T cell receptor beta chain originates from a study of CD8+CD57+ T cells in acquired aplastic anemia. About the research overall: CD4+ and CD8+ cells, once sorted, gave DNA averaging roughly 3.4 ug.

Patients included in sequencing had previously demonstrated CD8+CD57+ cell expansion by flow cytometry. Severe acquired aplastic anemia was the diagnosis recorded for all patients. Blood samples were obtained from patients who had received no prior therapy. The study profiled TCR beta VDJ and CDR3 using genomic DNA as template. TCRdb re-called the reads with MiXCR, one entry per CDR3 protein. The sample carries fewer than 200,000 distinct CDR3 sequences, around 48% recorded once. Findings and caveats of the study: Patients and controls turned out to have around 29 CD8+ CDR3 sequences in common.

Comment on this clonotype: Its antigen is unknown.

The receptor comes from a human donor with aplastic anemia. Sequenced sample: sorted CD4+, CD8+, or CD8+CD57+ T cells (not recorded which) from PBMCs.

CDR3 DNA: TGTGCCATCACTGGTACGCCGGACTATGGCTACACCTTC. It translates to CAITGTPDYGYTF. V usage is TRBV10-3 and J usage is TRBJ1-2; D is uncertain. This CDR3 is 13 amino acids long. CDR1 is ENHRY, CDR2 SYGVKD, per germline. Between the trimmed V and J ends, which lost 7 bases and 3 bases, there was a span of 12 bases.